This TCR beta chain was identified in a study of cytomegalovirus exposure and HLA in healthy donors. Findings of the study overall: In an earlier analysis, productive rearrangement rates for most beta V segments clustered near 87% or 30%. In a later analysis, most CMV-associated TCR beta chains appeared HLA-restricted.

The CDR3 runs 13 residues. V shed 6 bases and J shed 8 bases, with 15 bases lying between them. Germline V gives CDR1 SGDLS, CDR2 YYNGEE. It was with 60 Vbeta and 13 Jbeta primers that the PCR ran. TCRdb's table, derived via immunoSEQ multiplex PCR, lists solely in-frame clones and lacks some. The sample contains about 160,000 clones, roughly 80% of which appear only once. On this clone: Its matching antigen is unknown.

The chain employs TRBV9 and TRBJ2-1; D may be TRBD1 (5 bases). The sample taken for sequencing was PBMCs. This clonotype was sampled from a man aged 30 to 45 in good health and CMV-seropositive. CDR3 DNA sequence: TGTGCCAGCACCACGGTTTTAGGGGATGAGCAGTTCTTC. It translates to CASTTVLGDEQFF. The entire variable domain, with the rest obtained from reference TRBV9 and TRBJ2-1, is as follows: DSGVTQTPKHLITATGQRVTLRCSPRSGDLSVYWYQQSLDQGLQFLIQYYNGEERAKGNILERFSAQQFPDLHSELNLSSLELGDSALYFCASTTVLGDEQFFGPGTRLTVL.